Listed below are T cell receptor beta chains from one sample, sequenced in a study of blood T cell repertoires in COVID-19. Clones were sequenced by immunoSEQ multiplex PCR, and TCRdb holds only the in-frame ones, with some missing. The table lists about 440,000 clones, 70% to 90% of them singletons. The sample taken for sequencing was peripheral blood. Receptors originate from a woman between 45 and 65 years old with COVID-19, enrolled during active disease. Each CDR3 is given with its conserved first and last residue. D genes are given only for firm matches. Clone sizes are given selectively: once, few, many, or a class where the clone is expanded.

V: TRBV19
J: TRBJ1-5
size: -
D: -
DNA: TGTGCCAGTAGTAATAAGGCCTCGGTATATAGGGACATTCATCAGCCCCAGCATTTT
CDR3: CASSNKASVYRDIHQPQHF

V: TRBV19
J: TRBJ2-5
size: -
D: TRBD1
DNA: TGTGCCAGTAGTATCGGGACAGGGGGCCCGGGGGGACGGTTGGAGACCCAGTACTTC
CDR3: CASSIGTGGPGGRLETQYF

V: TRBV19
J: TRBJ1-5
size: -
D: TRBD1
DNA: TGTGCCAGTAGTAGCGACGGGGACAGCCCTAATCGGCCCCAGCATTTT
CDR3: CASSSDGDSPNRPQHF

V: TRBV19
J: TRBJ2-1
size: -
D: TRBD1
DNA: TGTGCCAGTAGAGACAGGGATCTCGACAATGAGCAGTTCTTC
CDR3: CASRDRDLDNEQFF

V: TRBV2
J: TRBJ2-5
size: -
D: -
DNA: TGTGCCAGCGCCAGGGAAGAGACCCAGTACTTC
CDR3: CASAREETQYF

V: TRBV3-1/TRBV3-2
J: TRBJ2-7
size: -
D: -
DNA: TGTGCCAGCAGCCAAGACAGCTACGAGCAGTACTTC
CDR3: CASSQDSYEQYF

V: TRBV6-1
J: TRBJ1-3
size: -
D: -
DNA: TGTGCCAGCAGTGAATTCGGGAATACCATATATTTT
CDR3: CASSEFGNTIYF

V: TRBV13
J: TRBJ2-1
size: -
D: -
DNA: TGTGCCAGCAGCTCAAACTTAGCCAGCAGGGGTGAGCAGTTCTTC
CDR3: CASSSNLASRGEQFF

V: TRBV27
J: TRBJ2-7
size: -
D: -
DNA: TGTGCCAGCAGTTCAGTCTCCGGACTGCCCTCCTACGAGCAGTACTTC
CDR3: CASSSVSGLPSYEQYF

V: TRBV19
J: TRBJ2-6
size: -
D: -
DNA: TGTGCCAGTAGTATGCTCCCGGGCTCTGGGGCCAACGTCCTGACTTTC
CDR3: CASSMLPGSGANVLTF

V: TRBV5-1
J: TRBJ2-1
size: -
D: TRBD2
DNA: TGCGCCAGCAAGACTAGCGGGGGGGTCAATGAGCAGTTCTTC
CDR3: CASKTSGGVNEQFF

V: TRBV30
J: TRBJ1-4
size: -
D: -
DNA: TGTGCCTGGGGAAAAATAGAAAAACTGTTTTTT
CDR3: CAWGKIEKLFF

V: TRBV7-2
J: TRBJ2-7
size: -
D: -
DNA: TGTGCCAGCAGCTTATCGACAGCCACCTACGAGCAGTACTTC
CDR3: CASSLSTATYEQYF

V: TRBV18
J: TRBJ2-2
size: -
D: -
DNA: TGTGCCAGCTCACCTGTCGGAGCCACCGGGGAGCTGTTTTTT
CDR3: CASSPVGATGELFF

V: TRBV9
J: TRBJ1-1
size: once
D: -
DNA: TGTGCCAGCAGCGTAGGGGGTCAGGGGAACACTGAAGCTTTCTTT
CDR3: CASSVGGQGNTEAFF

V: TRBV5-4
J: TRBJ1-1
size: -
D: -
DNA: TGTGCCAGCAGCATAGACAGGTCGAACACTGAAGCTTTCTTT
CDR3: CASSIDRSNTEAFF

V: TRBV5-1
J: TRBJ2-1
size: -
D: TRBD1
DNA: TGCGCCAGCAGCCCGGGACAGGGGTCCTACAATGAGCAGTTCTTC
CDR3: CASSPGQGSYNEQFF

V: TRBV5-8
J: TRBJ1-6
size: -
D: TRBD1
DNA: TGTGCCAGCAGACTTGGTCTACAGGGGAATTCACCCCTCCACTTT
CDR3: CASRLGLQGNSPLHF

V: TRBV3-1/TRBV3-2
J: TRBJ1-5
size: -
D: -
DNA: TGTGCCAGCAGCCAAGATCTCAGGGGAAGTCAGCCCCAGCATTTT
CDR3: CASSQDLRGSQPQHF

V: TRBV29-1
J: TRBJ2-1
size: -
D: -
DNA: TGCAGCGTTGGAGGGGGGGACTCCTACAATGAGCAGTTCTTC
CDR3: CSVGGGDSYNEQFF

V: TRBV19
J: TRBJ1-5
size: -
D: -
DNA: TGTGCCAGTAGCTTAATTACAGCAAGCAATCAGCCCCAGCATTTT
CDR3: CASSLITASNQPQHF

V: TRBV28
J: TRBJ2-5
size: -
D: TRBD2
DNA: TGTGCCAGCAGCGCAGGACTAGCGGGGGGGTTAGAGACCCAGTACTTC
CDR3: CASSAGLAGGLETQYF

V: TRBV7-9
J: TRBJ1-5
size: -
D: -
DNA: TGTGCCAGCAGTCAAGCCCCCAATCAGCCCCAGCATTTT
CDR3: CASSQAPNQPQHF

V: TRBV7-3
J: TRBJ2-6
size: -
D: -
DNA: TGTGCCAGCAGCTCCGTGATCGGGTTTCGTCGTGGGGCCAACGTCCTGACTTTC
CDR3: CASSSVIGFRRGANVLTF

V: TRBV5-6
J: TRBJ1-6
size: -
D: -
DNA: TGTGCCAGCAGCTTGGACGCGGGACCTGACGAAAATTCACCCCTCCACTTT
CDR3: CASSLDAGPDENSPLHF

V: TRBV5-1
J: TRBJ2-1
size: -
D: -
DNA: TGCGCCAGCAGCTTAAGCCAGGGTAATGAGCAGTTCTTC
CDR3: CASSLSQGNEQFF

V: TRBV6-5
J: TRBJ2-1
size: -
D: TRBD2
DNA: TGTGCCAGCAGTTACTCTCCTAGCGGGGGGGCGAATGAGCAGTTCTTC
CDR3: CASSYSPSGGANEQFF

V: TRBV19
J: TRBJ1-1
size: -
D: -
DNA: TGTGCCAGTAGCCCTCCTCTTGACATCCTTGGGACTGAAGCTTTCTTT
CDR3: CASSPPLDILGTEAFF

V: TRBV5-4
J: TRBJ1-6
size: -
D: TRBD1
DNA: TGTGCCAGCAGCTTGGTGGGACAGGGGGCAATTTCACCCCTCCACTTT
CDR3: CASSLVGQGAISPLHF

V: TRBV6-5
J: TRBJ2-1
size: -
D: TRBD2
DNA: TGTGCCAGCAGTTACTCGAGGGGACTAGCGACTGAGCAGTTCTTC
CDR3: CASSYSRGLATEQFF

V: TRBV11-2
J: TRBJ2-7
size: -
D: TRBD2
DNA: TGTGCCAGCAGCTTATGGGTACTAGCGGGGAATTACGAGCAGTACTTC
CDR3: CASSLWVLAGNYEQYF

V: TRBV6-5
J: TRBJ1-2
size: -
D: TRBD1
DNA: TGTGCCAGCAGTTCCGGACAGGGCGGCTACACCTTC
CDR3: CASSSGQGGYTF

V: TRBV5-1
J: TRBJ2-3
size: once
D: TRBD2
DNA: TGCGCCAGCAGCCGGGGAGCGGGGGGGCCCGAAGATACGCAGTATTTT
CDR3: CASSRGAGGPEDTQYF

V: TRBV14
J: TRBJ2-5
size: -
D: -
DNA: TGTGCCAGCAGCCCTGGACTGGGGTTCCAAGAGACCCAGTACTTC
CDR3: CASSPGLGFQETQYF

V: TRBV19
J: TRBJ1-2
size: -
D: TRBD1
DNA: TGTGCCAGTAGCCTTTCGGGACAGGGGGGCTATGGCTACACCTTC
CDR3: CASSLSGQGGYGYTF

V: TRBV30
J: TRBJ2-7
size: -
D: TRBD2
DNA: TGTGCCTGGAGTGCACCCCCGGGGGGCTACGAGCAGTACTTC
CDR3: CAWSAPPGGYEQYF

V: TRBV5-1
J: TRBJ2-1
size: -
D: TRBD2
DNA: TGCGCCAGCAGCTTGGGAACTAGCGGGAGCTCCTACAATGAGCAGTTCTTC
CDR3: CASSLGTSGSSYNEQFF

V: TRBV11-2
J: TRBJ1-6
size: -
D: TRBD1
DNA: TGTGCCAGCAGTTTCGGACAGGGGGAGACCCTCCACTTT
CDR3: CASSFGQGETLHF

V: TRBV2
J: TRBJ1-3
size: -
D: -
DNA: TGTGCCAGCAGGGCACAAGTATCTGGAAACACCATATATTTT
CDR3: CASRAQVSGNTIYF

V: TRBV28
J: TRBJ1-2
size: -
D: -
DNA: TGTGCCAGCAGTTCCCCGGAGGGGACGGATAACTATGGCTACACCTTC
CDR3: CASSSPEGTDNYGYTF

V: TRBV7-9
J: TRBJ1-1
size: -
D: -
DNA: TGTGCCAGCAGCCCGAGGGGGATTAACACTGAAGCTTTCTTT
CDR3: CASSPRGINTEAFF

V: TRBV20-1
J: TRBJ2-7
size: -
D: TRBD1
DNA: TGCAGTGCTAGTAGGGGGACAGGGACCTACGAGCAGTACTTC
CDR3: CSASRGTGTYEQYF

V: TRBV27
J: TRBJ1-2
size: -
D: -
DNA: TGTGCCAGCAGTTTACAGGGGAACTCCTATGGCTACACCTTC
CDR3: CASSLQGNSYGYTF

V: TRBV9
J: TRBJ2-7
size: -
D: -
DNA: TGTGCCAGCAGCCCCTTAGGACGGGATCGGGCCGAGCAGTACTTC
CDR3: CASSPLGRDRAEQYF

V: TRBV30
J: TRBJ1-1
size: -
D: -
DNA: TGTGCCTGGAGTCCCATCCAGGGGAACACTGAAGCTTTCTTT
CDR3: CAWSPIQGNTEAFF

V: TRBV6-5
J: TRBJ2-3
size: -
D: -
DNA: TGTGCCAGCCCGGTCGAGGGAACGAGCACAGATACGCAGTATTTT
CDR3: CASPVEGTSTDTQYF

V: TRBV11-2
J: TRBJ2-7
size: once
D: -
DNA: TGTGCCAGCAGCTTAGGCCCTAATAAGTACTTC
CDR3: CASSLGPNKYF

V: TRBV5-4
J: TRBJ1-1
size: -
D: -
DNA: TGTGCCAGCAGGTCCGGGACACCTCTTAACACTGAAGCTTTCTTT
CDR3: CASRSGTPLNTEAFF

V: TRBV27
J: TRBJ1-1
size: -
D: TRBD1
DNA: TGTGCCAGCAGTTTCTACGGGACAGCCTCCGGGACTGAAGCTTTCTTT
CDR3: CASSFYGTASGTEAFF

V: TRBV10-3
J: TRBJ2-7
size: -
D: TRBD1
DNA: TGTGCCATCACTCTCCGGGACAGGGCCTCCTACGAGCAGTACTTC
CDR3: CAITLRDRASYEQYF

V: TRBV23-1
J: TRBJ1-1
size: -
D: -
DNA: TGCGCCAGCCCCCAGCGAGAGAACACTGAAGCTTTCTTT
CDR3: CASPQRENTEAFF

V: TRBV6-1
J: TRBJ1-2
size: -
D: -
DNA: TGTGCCAGCAGTGAAACGTTAGGGGGTGGCTACACCTTC
CDR3: CASSETLGGGYTF

V: TRBV27
J: TRBJ1-5
size: once
D: -
DNA: TGTGCCAGCACCGACCTCCCTGGAGTCAATCAGCCCCAGCATTTT
CDR3: CASTDLPGVNQPQHF

V: TRBV6-5
J: TRBJ1-2
size: -
D: -
DNA: TGTGCCAGCAGACCCGCTTTGGGGAGCGGCTATGGCTACACCTTC
CDR3: CASRPALGSGYGYTF